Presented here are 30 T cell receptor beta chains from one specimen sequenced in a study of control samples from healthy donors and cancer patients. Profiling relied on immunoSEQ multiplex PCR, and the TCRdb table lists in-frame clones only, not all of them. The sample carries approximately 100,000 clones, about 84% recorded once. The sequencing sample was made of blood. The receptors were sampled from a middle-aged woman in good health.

The CDR3: CASSPGTWDTQYF. CDR3 coding DNA: TGTGCCAGCAGCCCGGGGACCTGGGATACGCAGTATTTT. J is TRBJ2-3 and V is TRBV7-2, with D perhaps matching TRBD1 or TRBD2 (5 bases each). Germline lookup yields CDR1 SGHTA and CDR2 FQGNSA. Trimming cost V 5 bases and J 6 bases, with 12 bases left between them. This CDR3 has 13 amino acids.

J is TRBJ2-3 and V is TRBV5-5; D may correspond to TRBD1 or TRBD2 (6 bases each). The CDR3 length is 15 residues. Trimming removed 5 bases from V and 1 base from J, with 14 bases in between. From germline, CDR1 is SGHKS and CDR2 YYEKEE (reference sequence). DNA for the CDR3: TGTGCCAGCAGACGCTCGGGGGCACGCACAGATACGCAGTATTTT. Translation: CASRRSGARTDTQYF.

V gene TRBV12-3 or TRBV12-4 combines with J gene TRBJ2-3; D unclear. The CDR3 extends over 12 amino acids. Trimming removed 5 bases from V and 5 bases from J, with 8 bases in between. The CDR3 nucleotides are TGTGCCAGCAGTACCTACGGAGATACGCAGTATTTT. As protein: CASSTYGDTQYF.

The chain's CDR3 is CSASDRTGGGGNSPLHF. DNA for the CDR3: TGCAGTGCTAGTGATCGGACAGGGGGTGGGGGGAATTCACCCCTCCACTTT. V and J are TRBV20-1 and TRBJ1-6; the match to TRBD1 covers 10 bases. The CDR3 length is 17 residues. Looked up from germline, CDR1 is DFQATT and CDR2 is SNEGSKA (reference sequence). Trimming at V came to 3 bases and at J to 7 bases, leaving 12 bases not matched to a gene.

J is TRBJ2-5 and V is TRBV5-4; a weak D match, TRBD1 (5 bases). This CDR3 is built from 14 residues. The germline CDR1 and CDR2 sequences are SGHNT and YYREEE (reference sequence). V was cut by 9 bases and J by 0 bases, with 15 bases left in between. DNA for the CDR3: TGTGCCACTCAATCCCAAGGGGACCAAGAGACCCAGTACTTC. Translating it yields CATQSQGDQETQYF. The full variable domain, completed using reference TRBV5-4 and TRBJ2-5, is ETGVTQSPTHLIKTRGQQVTLRCSSQSGHNTVSWYQQALGQGPQFIFQYYREEENGRGNFPPRFSGLQFPNYSSELNVNALELDDSALYLCATQSQGDQETQYFGPGTRLLVL.

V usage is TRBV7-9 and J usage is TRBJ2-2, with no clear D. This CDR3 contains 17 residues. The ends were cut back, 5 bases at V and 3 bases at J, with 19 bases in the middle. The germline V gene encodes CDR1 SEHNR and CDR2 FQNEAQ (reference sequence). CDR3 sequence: CASSLPPPSLDTGELFF. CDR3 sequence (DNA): TGTGCCAGCAGCCTGCCCCCACCGAGTCTGGACACCGGGGAGCTGTTTTTT.

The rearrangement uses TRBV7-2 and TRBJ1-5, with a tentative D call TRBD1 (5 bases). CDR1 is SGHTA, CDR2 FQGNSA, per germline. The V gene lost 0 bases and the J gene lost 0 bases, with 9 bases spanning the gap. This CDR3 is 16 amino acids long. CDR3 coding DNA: TGTGCCAGCAGCTTAGCTGGACACTATAGCAATCAGCCCCAGCATTTT. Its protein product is CASSLAGHYSNQPQHF.

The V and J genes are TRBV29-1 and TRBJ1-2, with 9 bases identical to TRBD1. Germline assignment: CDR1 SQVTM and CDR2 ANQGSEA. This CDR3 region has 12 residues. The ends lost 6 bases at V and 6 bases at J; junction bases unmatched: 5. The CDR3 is CSVSGTGNGYTF. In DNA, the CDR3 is TGCAGCGTCTCCGGGACAGGGAATGGCTACACCTTC.

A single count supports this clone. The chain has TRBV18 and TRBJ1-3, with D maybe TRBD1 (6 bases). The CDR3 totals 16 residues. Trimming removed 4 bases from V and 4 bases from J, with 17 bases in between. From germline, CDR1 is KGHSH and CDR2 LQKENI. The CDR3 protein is CASSQGLRGYGNTIYF. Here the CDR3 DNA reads TGTGCCAGCTCACAGGGACTCAGGGGTTACGGAAACACCATATATTTT.

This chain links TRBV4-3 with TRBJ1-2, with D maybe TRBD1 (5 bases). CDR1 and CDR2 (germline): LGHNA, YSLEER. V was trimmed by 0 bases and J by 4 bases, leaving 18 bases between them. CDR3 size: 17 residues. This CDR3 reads CASSQEWSHRGSYGYTF. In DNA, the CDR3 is TGCGCCAGCAGCCAAGAATGGTCACATCGGGGGTCCTATGGCTACACCTTC.

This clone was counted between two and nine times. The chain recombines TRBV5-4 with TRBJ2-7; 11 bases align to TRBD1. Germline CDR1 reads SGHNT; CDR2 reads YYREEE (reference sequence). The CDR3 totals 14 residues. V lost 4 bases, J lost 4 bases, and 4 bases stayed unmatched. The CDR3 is CASSQGQGAYEQYF. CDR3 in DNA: TGTGCCAGCAGCCAAGGACAGGGGGCTTACGAGCAGTACTTC.

The CDR3: CASSQEWHNSYNEQFF. The DNA for the CDR3 is TGCGCCAGCAGCCAAGAATGGCACAACTCCTACAATGAGCAGTTCTTC. This chain connects TRBV4-1 to TRBJ2-1, with D uncertain. The CDR3 covers 16 residues. Germline CDR1 is MGHRA and CDR2 is YSYEKL. V was shortened by 0 bases and J by 0 bases, with 9 bases between the two germline ends.

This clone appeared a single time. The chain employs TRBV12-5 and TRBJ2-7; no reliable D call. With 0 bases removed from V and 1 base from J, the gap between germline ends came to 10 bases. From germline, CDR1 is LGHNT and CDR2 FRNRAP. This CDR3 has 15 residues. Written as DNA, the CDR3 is TGTGCTAGTGGTTTGGTGGCTGGCAGTTCCTACGAGCAGTACTTC. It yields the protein CASGLVAGSSYEQYF.

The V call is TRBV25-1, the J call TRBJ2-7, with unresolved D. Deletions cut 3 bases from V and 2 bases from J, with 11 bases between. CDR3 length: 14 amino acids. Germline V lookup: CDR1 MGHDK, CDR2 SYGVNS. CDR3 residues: CASSDRETPYEQYF. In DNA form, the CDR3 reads TGTGCCAGCAGTGACCGCGAGACCCCCTACGAGCAGTACTTC.

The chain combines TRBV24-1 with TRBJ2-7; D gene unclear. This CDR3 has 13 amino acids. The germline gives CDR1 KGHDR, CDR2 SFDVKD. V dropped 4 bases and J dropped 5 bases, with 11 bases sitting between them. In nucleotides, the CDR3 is TGTGCCACCAGTGAAGGAAGTTCTAACGAGCAGTACTTC. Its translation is CATSEGSSNEQYF.

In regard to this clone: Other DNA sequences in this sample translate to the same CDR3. The CDR3 is CASGPGGTSNQPQHF. As DNA, the CDR3 is TGTGCTAGTGGCCCTGGGGGGACTAGCAATCAGCCCCAGCATTTT. The V gene is TRBV12-5, the J gene TRBJ1-5; D is perhaps TRBD1 (5 bases). Trimming removed 6 bases at V and 0 bases at J, with 12 bases between. Germline values: CDR1 LGHNT, CDR2 FRNRAP. CDR3 length equals 15 residues.

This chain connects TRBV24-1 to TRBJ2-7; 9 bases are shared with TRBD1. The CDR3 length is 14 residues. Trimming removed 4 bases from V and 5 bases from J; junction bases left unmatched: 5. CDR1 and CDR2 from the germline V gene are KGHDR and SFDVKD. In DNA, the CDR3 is TGTGCCACCAGTGACTCGGGACAGGGCCACGAGCAGTACTTC. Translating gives CATSDSGQGHEQYF.

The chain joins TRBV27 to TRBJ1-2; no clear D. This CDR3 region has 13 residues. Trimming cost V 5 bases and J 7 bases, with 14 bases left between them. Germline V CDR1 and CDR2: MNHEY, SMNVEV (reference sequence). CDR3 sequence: CASSPSYGFGYTF. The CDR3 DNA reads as TGTGCCAGCAGTCCTAGCTATGGGTTTGGCTACACCTTC.

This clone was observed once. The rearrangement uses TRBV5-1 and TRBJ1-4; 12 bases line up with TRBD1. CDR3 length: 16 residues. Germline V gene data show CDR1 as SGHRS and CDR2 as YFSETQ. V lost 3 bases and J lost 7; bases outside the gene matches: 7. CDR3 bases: TGCGCCAGCAGCTCCGGGACAGGGGGCGGAAGTGAAAAACTGTTTTTT. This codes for CASSSGTGGGSEKLFF.

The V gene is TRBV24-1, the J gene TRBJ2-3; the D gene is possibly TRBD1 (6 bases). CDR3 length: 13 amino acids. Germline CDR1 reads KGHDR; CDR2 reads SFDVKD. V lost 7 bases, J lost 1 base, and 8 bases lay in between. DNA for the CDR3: TGTGCCACCAGAGCAGGGGGCACAGATACGCAGTATTTT. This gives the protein CATRAGGTDTQYF.

The CDR3: CASSPLTGESGELFF. The CDR3 region has the DNA TGTGCCAGCAGCCCTTTGACAGGGGAATCCGGGGAGCTGTTTTTT. The chain joins TRBV14 to TRBJ2-2; 8 bases align to TRBD1. Looked up from germline, CDR1 is SGHDN and CDR2 is FVKESK. This CDR3 is 15 amino acids long. Germline trimming cut 4 bases from V and 6 bases from J; bases unmatched to any gene: 7.

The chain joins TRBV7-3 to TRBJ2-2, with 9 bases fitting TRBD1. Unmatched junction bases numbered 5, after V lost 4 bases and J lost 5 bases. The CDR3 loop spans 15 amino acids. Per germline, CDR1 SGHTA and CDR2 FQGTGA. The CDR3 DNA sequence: TGTGCCAGCAGCTCCCGGACAGGGGATACCGGGGAGCTGTTTTTT. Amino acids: CASSSRTGDTGELFF.

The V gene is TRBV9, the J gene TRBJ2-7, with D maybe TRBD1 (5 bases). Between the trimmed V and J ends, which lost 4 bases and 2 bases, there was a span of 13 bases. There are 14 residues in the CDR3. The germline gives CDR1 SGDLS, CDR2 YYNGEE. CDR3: CASSPTGLPYEQYF. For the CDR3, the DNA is TGTGCCAGCAGCCCCACAGGATTACCCTACGAGCAGTACTTC.

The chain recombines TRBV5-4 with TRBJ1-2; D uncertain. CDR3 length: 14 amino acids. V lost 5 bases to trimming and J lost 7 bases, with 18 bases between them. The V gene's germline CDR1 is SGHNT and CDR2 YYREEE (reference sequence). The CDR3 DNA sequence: TGTGCCAGCAGAGGCACGGGGAGGGAAAGTGGCTACACCTTC. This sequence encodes CASRGTGRESGYTF.

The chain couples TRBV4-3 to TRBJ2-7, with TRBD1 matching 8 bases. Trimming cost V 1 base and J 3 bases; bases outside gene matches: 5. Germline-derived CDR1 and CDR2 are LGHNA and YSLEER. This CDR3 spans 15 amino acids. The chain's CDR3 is CASSQGRTGRYEQYF. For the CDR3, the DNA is TGCGCCAGCAGCCAAGGCAGGACAGGGCGCTACGAGCAGTACTTC.

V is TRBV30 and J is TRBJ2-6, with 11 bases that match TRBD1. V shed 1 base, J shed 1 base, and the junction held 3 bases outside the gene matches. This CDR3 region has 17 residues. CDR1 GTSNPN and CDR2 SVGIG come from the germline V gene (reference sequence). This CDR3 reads CAWSGDRGGSGANVLTF. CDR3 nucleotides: TGTGCCTGGAGTGGGGACAGGGGGGGATCTGGGGCCAACGTCCTGACTTTC.

As DNA, the CDR3 is TGTGCCAGCAGGCAGACCGGGACAGGGTCGGATACGCAGTATTTT. Its translation is CASRQTGTGSDTQYF. The chain joins TRBV14 to TRBJ2-3; 9 bases agree with TRBD1. CDR3 length: 15 amino acids. Per germline, CDR1 SGHDN and CDR2 FVKESK. V lost 6 bases and J lost 6; bases outside the gene matches: 10.

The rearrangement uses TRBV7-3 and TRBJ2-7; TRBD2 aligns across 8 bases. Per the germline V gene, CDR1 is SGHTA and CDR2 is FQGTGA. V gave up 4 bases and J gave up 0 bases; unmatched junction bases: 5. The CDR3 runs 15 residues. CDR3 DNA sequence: TGTGCCAGCAGCTGGGGACTAGTCCCCTCCTACGAGCAGTACTTC. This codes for CASSWGLVPSYEQYF.

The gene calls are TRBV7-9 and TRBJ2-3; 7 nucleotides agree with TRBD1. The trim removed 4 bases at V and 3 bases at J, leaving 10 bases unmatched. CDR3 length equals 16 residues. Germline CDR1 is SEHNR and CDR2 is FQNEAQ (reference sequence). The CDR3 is CASSSLWGTVTDTQYF. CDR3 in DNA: TGTGCCAGCAGCTCGCTGTGGGGGACAGTAACAGATACGCAGTATTTT.

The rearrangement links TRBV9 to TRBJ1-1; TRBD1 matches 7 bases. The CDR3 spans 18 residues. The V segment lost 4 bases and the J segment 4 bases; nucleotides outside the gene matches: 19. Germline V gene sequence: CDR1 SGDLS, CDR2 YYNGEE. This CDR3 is CASSPRPGQSVGGTEAFF. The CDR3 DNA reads TGTGCCAGCAGCCCTCGCCCGGGACAGTCCGTTGGAGGCACTGAAGCTTTCTTT.